The 6 T cell receptor beta chains below come from one sample, sequenced in a study of T cell responses to AZD1222 COVID-19 vaccine. Generated by immunoSEQ multiplex PCR, the TCRdb table keeps only in-frame clones and is missing some. Here the sample spans tens of thousands of clones, about 90% being singletons. Source: peripheral blood, taken 28 days after the second AZD1222 dose. These receptors all stem from an adult who received the AZD1222 COVID-19 vaccine.

The chain is built from TRBV6-2 or TRBV6-3 and TRBJ2-5, with 11 bases identical to TRBD2. Germline CDR1 is MNHEY and CDR2 is SVGEGT. The CDR3 runs 16 residues. The J segment lost 2 bases and the V segment lost 6 bases, leaving 8 bases of the junction unmatched. CDR3 nucleotide sequence: TGTGCCAGCAGCTATATAACTAGCGGGGGACAAGAGACCCAGTACTTC. Translating it yields CASSYITSGGQETQYF.

Concerning this clone itself: Other DNA sequences in the same sample also yield this CDR3. V gene TRBV5-1 combines with J gene TRBJ1-1; the D is unclear. This CDR3 has 14 amino acids. In germline, CDR1 is SGHRS, CDR2 YFSETQ. V was trimmed by 0 bases and J by 1 base, leaving 7 bases between them. This chain's CDR3 is CASSLGPSNTEAFF. Here the CDR3 DNA reads TGCGCCAGCAGCTTGGGTCCCTCGAACACTGAAGCTTTCTTT.

The chain has TRBV2 and TRBJ1-6; unclear D gene. The CDR3 extends over 14 amino acids. Germline V gene sequence: CDR1 SNHLY, CDR2 FYNNEI. V gave up 5 bases and J gave up 9 bases, with 14 bases separating them. CDR3 sequence (DNA): TGTGCCAGCAGTCGCGACGGGCCGGGTTCACCCCTCCACTTT. This gives the protein CASSRDGPGSPLHF.

This sequence joins TRBV18 and TRBJ2-5, with 10 bases fitting TRBD2. Germline V lookup: CDR1 KGHSH, CDR2 LQKENI. The CDR3 extends over 16 amino acids. The trim removed 1 base at V and 1 base at J, leaving 3 bases unmatched. CDR3 DNA: TGTGCCAGCTCACCACTGAGCGGGGGGGTCCAAGAGACCCAGTACTTC. Protein sequence: CASSPLSGGVQETQYF.

This chain uses TRBV5-1 with TRBJ1-5, with D maybe TRBD1 (5 bases). CDR1 SGHRS and CDR2 YFSETQ come from the germline V gene. With 2 bases removed from V and 5 bases from J, the gap between germline ends came to 8 bases. The CDR3 length is 13 residues. CDR3 nucleotides: TGCGCCAGCAGCTTTGGAGGGGATCAGCCCCAGCATTTT. It translates to CASSFGGDQPQHF. Full variable domain (rest looked up from reference TRBV5-1 and TRBJ1-5): KAGVTQTPRYLIKTRGQQVTLSCSPISGHRSVSWYQQTPGQGLQFLFEYFSETQRNKGNFPGRFSGRQFSNSRSEMNVSTLELGDSALYLCASSFGGDQPQHFGDGTRLSIL.

This clone was found once. The rearrangement links TRBV4-2 to TRBJ1-4; no reliable D call. Trimming took 1 base from V and 6 from J, leaving 15 bases between them. The CDR3 runs to 16 residues. Germline V gene sequence: CDR1 LGHNA, CDR2 YNFKEQ. The CDR3 here is CASSQVGTAADEKLFF. The CDR3 nucleotides are TGTGCCAGCAGCCAAGTCGGAACAGCGGCCGATGAAAAACTGTTTTTT.